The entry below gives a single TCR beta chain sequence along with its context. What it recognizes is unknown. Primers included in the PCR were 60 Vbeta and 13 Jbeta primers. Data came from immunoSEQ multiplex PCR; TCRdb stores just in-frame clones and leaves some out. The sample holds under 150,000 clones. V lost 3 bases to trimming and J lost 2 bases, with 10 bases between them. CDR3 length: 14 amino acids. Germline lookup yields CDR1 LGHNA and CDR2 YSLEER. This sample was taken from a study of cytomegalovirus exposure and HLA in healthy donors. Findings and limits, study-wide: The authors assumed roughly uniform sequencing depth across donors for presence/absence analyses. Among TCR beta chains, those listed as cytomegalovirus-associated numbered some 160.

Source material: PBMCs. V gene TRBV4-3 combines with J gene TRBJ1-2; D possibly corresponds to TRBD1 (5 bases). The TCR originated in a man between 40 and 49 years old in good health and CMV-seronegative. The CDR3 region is CASSQGGGNYGYTF. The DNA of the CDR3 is TGCGCCAGCAGCCAGGGGGGAGGGAACTATGGCTACACCTTC.